This entry describes one T cell receptor beta chain. This clonotype was seen repeatedly, ten times or more. This receptor's antigen is unknown. Base quality data are lacking; no much larger clone is found one base away. From the germline V gene, CDR1 is SGHTA and CDR2 is FQGNSA. The CDR3 runs 13 amino acids, cysteine and phenylalanine included. Only the CDR3 DNA is retained, 39 bases long and in frame from the first base. The trim is 10 bases for V and 2 bases for J, with a gap of 15 bases between the germline ends. Sequencer: Illumina NovaSeq 6000. TCRalpha and TCRbeta cDNA libraries were constructed by 5'RACE with constant-segment primers, with sample barcodes and unique molecular identifiers being introduced. RNA was extracted from every sample with Trizol reagent. Libraries were amplified in two PCR steps, with a second sample barcode and Illumina TruSeq adapters added in the second step. Sequencing of libraries was performed on an Illumina NovaSeq with 2 x 150 bp paired-end reads. The study's processing was this. The reads were demultiplexed and collapsed into UMI-guided consensus sequences using migec v1.2.7. With mixcr v2.1.11, UMI consensuses were aligned to TRA and TRB V and J templates and assembled into clonotypes. Clonotypes were classified as expanded or contracted when called significant by both edgeR and NoisET, with noise models trained on biological replicates. For edgeR calls, the thresholds were a false discovery rate-adjusted p below 0.01 and a log2 fold-change of 1. As an exploratory analysis of dynamics, max-normalized trajectories of the 1000 most abundant clonotypes were examined by PCA with hierarchical clustering. Separately sequenced CD4+ and CD8+ repertoires were used to assign the CD4 or CD8 phenotype of responding clones. The raw public reads went through TCRdb reprocessing: fastp at Q25, MiXCR clone calling, in-frame beta chains kept. Identical CDR3 proteins give one entry, which carries the most common genes and DNA. TCRdb's processing, not the authors' own work, is the source of the V and J calls. The sample table holds some 43,000 distinct CDR3 sequences, of which less than 8% were seen once. The ten biggest clones cover more than 0.7% of the sample.

The data derive from a study of T-cell memory formation after mild COVID-19 (dated by TCRdb to about 2021). Context from the whole study: Most TCR sequence clusters were specific to one of the two donors. In a couple of donors, T-cell clones that expanded and contracted after mild COVID-19 were followed by sequencing TCRalpha and TCRbeta repertoires longitudinally. The cohort comprised two young, previously healthy adult volunteers, one female and one male.

What the work shows at the level of the full study, not this receptor alone: Only two mild cases were covered in the study, and larger cohorts including severe cases with pre-infection samples were considered necessary. Contracting CD4+ clones turned up mainly in the CM and EM memory subsets, whereas EMRA was where CD8+ clones were enriched. Some responding clones were detected in pre-infection memory, suggesting pre-existing cross-reactive memory T cells joined the SARS-CoV-2 response. Clones that contracted from day 15 to 85 showed balanced CD4/CD8 phenotypes, whereas a second wave of clones that expanded from day 15 to 37 leaned towards CD4+. Whether the second-wave clones peaking on day 37 were SARS-CoV-2 specific was not confirmed.

PBMCs were isolated by Ficoll-Paque density gradient centrifugation. Source material: PBMCs or a T cell subset sorted from them (not recorded which). This receptor chain uses TRBV7-2 and TRBJ2-7; TRBD2 could be the D gene, as 6 bases match. The receptor's source is an adult who had mild COVID-19 (a few samples of this study predate the infection). The sample titles of this study are shuffled in the database, so cell type and time point are left out. The base sequence is TGTGCCAACCCGGAGGGTATCCCCTACGAGCAGTACTTC. Its coded protein is CANPEGIPYEQYF. Beyond the CDR3, the reference TRBV7-2 and TRBJ2-7 genes provide the residues; the full variable domain reads: GAGVSQSPSNKVTEKGKDVELRCDPISGHTALYWYRQSLGQGLEFLIYFQGNSAPDKSGLPSDRFSAERTGGSVSTLTIQRTQQEDSAVYLCANPEGIPYEQYFGPGTRLTVT.